One sample yielded the 18 T cell receptor beta chains listed below, sequenced in a study of CD8+ T cells in alopecia areata. A sort of pooled cutaneous lymph node cells used CD4, CD8alpha, NKG2D, NKG2ACE and other stains. After isolation, RNA underwent reverse transcription to generate cDNA as the sequencing template. TCRdb's copy holds only in-frame clones and misses some; the assay was immunoSEQ multiplex PCR. This sample carries 270,000 or so clones, none of them present only once. The sequenced material came from CD4+ T cells sorted from a lymph node. These receptors all come from a C3H/HeJ mouse with alopecia areata. This strain has MHC haplotype H2-k.

This clone was counted only a few times. Gene names and germline match the mouse. Coverage ceases 4 residues before the CDR3 finishes, and the germline J gene fills in the end. The chain has TRBV13-1 and TRBJ2-7; TRBD2 agrees at 7 bases. Germline values: CDR1 NSHNY, CDR2 SYGAGN. This CDR3 region has 15 residues. V shed 0 bases, J shed 0 bases, and the junction held 3 bases outside the gene matches. CDR3: CASSDVWGYSYEQYF. CDR3 bases read: TGTGCCAGCAGTGATGTCTGGGGGTACTCCTAT.

Comment on this clone: All gene names here are mouse names. The missing CDR3 end, 4 residues past where the read stops, is filled in from the germline J gene. The same CDR3 can be traced to other DNA sequences in this sample. The chain joins TRBV1 to TRBJ2-5; TRBD1 aligns across 9 bases. Looked up from germline, CDR1 is NSQYPW and CDR2 is LRSPGD (reference sequence). This CDR3 comprises 14 residues. This CDR3 is CTCSAGTGYDTQYF. The sequenced CDR3 bases are TGCACCTGCAGTGCCGGGACAGGGTACGAC.

Remarks on this clone: Relative to the germline gene, one junction end is altered; a read error may explain this. Gene names are the mouse ones. Sequencing ends 4 residues short of the CDR3 end; the germline J gene provides the rest. The V call is TRBV17, the J call TRBJ2-1; 10 nucleotides align to TRBD2. Germline-derived CDR1 and CDR2 are MNHDT and YYDKIL. This CDR3 comprises 17 residues. The CDR3 sequence: CAGSLLGLGANYAEQFF. CDR3 bases read: TGTGCTGGCAGTCTCCTAGGACTGGGGGCGAACTATGCT.

This clone was seen repeatedly, ten times or more. Mouse gene names apply. The observed sequence ends 4 residues before the CDR3 terminus, with the missing tail filled in from the germline J gene. Additional DNA sequences in this sample encode the identical CDR3. The chain has TRBV13-3 and TRBJ1-2; TRBD1 is a possible D gene (6 bases). V lost 4 bases, J lost 0 bases, and 10 bases lay in between. CDR3 length: 14 amino acids. Germline V gene data show CDR1 as NNHDY and CDR2 as SYVADS. This CDR3 is CASSPQGANSDYTF. Incomplete CDR3 DNA: TGTGCCAGCAGTCCACAGGGCGCAAACTCC.

There are a few counts of this clone. The genes are named according to mouse. The sequenced fragment ends 4 residues before the CDR3 boundary, so the rest is inferred from the germline J gene. The V call is TRBV13-2, the J call TRBJ2-3, with 7 bases that match TRBD2. Germline V CDR1 and CDR2: NNHNN, SYGAGS (reference sequence). This CDR3 has 16 residues. J gave up 0 bases and V 3 bases, and 7 bases lay outside the gene matches. The DNA read from the CDR3 is TGTGCCAGCGGTGGCCTGACTGGGTCTAGTGCAGAA. The encoded protein is CASGGLTGSSAE. The whole CDR3 protein reads CASGGLTGSSAETLYF.

This clone was detected only a few times. Mouse germline and gene names are used. Read sequence stops 4 residues before the CDR3 end, and the germline J gene provides the missing end. Distinct nucleotide sequences in the sample also encode this CDR3. The gene calls are TRBV1 and TRBJ2-7, with D perhaps matching TRBD1 (6 bases). Deletions cut 3 bases from V and 2 bases from J, with 8 bases between. The CDR3 covers 13 residues. Germline CDR1 and CDR2: NSQYPW and LRSPGD (reference sequence). CDR3 DNA, as far as it was read: TGCACCTGCAGTGCGGGACAAGCCTAT. Translating it yields CTCSAGQAY. The whole CDR3 sequence is CTCSAGQAYEQYF.

This clone was counted many times. The listed genes are named as in mouse. The CDR3 end lies 4 residues beyond the end of the read and is filled in from the germline J gene. At the DNA level, this CDR3 is encoded by other sequences in the same sample as well. The rearrangement links TRBV1 to TRBJ2-3; D not certain. Germline values: CDR1 NSQYPW, CDR2 LRSPGD (reference sequence). This CDR3 region has 15 residues. V was clipped by 2 bases and J by 0 bases, with 9 bases between them. CDR3 in amino acids: CTCSAPTSSAETLYF. Incomplete CDR3 DNA: TGCACCTGCAGTGCACCGACATCTAGTGCAGAA.

With regard to this clone: The gene symbols are mouse symbols. The read comes to an end 4 residues before the CDR3 does, leaving the germline J gene to fill in the end. Other nucleotide sequences from this sample produce the same CDR3. The rearrangement links TRBV14 to TRBJ2-2, with TRBD2 matching 10 bases. The CDR3 sequence is 16 residues long. Germline values: CDR1 SGHDT, CDR2 FRDEAV. Losses at the gene ends were 4 bases for V and 0 bases for J; bases not matched to a gene: 3. CDR3 DNA (partial): TGTGCCAGCAGTCTCGACTGGGGGGCAAACACCGGG. Protein product: CASSLDWGANTG. The whole CDR3 sequence reads CASSLDWGANTGQLYF.

A note on this clone: The gene names here belong to mouse. The read halts 4 residues ahead of the CDR3 end, with the missing end drawn from the germline J gene. The J gene is TRBJ2-2, the V gene TRBV31, with 7 bases aligning to TRBD2. The ends lost 1 base at V and 2 bases at J; junction bases unmatched: 4. Germline CDR1 reads GKSSPN; CDR2 reads SITVG. The length of the CDR3 is 15 residues. The sequenced part of the CDR3 DNA is TGTGCCTGGAGTCGCTGGGGGAGCAACACCGGG. Translating it yields CAWSRWGSNTG. The CDR3 reads in full as CAWSRWGSNTGQLYF.

This clone has more than one count but fewer than ten. The gene names here belong to mouse. Sequencing ends 4 residues short of the CDR3 end; the germline J gene provides the rest. Other DNA sequences from this sample encode an identical CDR3 as well. The chain uses TRBV13-1 and TRBJ2-2; 7 bases are a match to TRBD1. Germline V gene lookup returns CDR1 NSHNY and CDR2 SYGAGN. The CDR3 contains 15 residues. V shed 3 bases, J shed 0 bases, and the junction held 2 bases outside the gene matches. The CDR3 sequence: CASSGQGSNTGQLYF. The sequenced CDR3 bases are TGTGCCAGCAGTGGACAGGGATCAAACACCGGG.

This clone was found a few times. Gene names are the mouse ones. Other DNA sequences in this sample translate to the same CDR3. CDR3 residues: CASSLGGGNYAEQFF. The covered CDR3 bases are TGTGCCAGCAGCTTAGGGGGGGGAAACTATGCT. This chain connects TRBV3 to TRBJ2-1; 7 bases are shared with TRBD2. The CDR3 end lies 4 residues beyond the end of the read and is filled in from the germline J gene. V dropped 1 base and J dropped 1; count of bases not matched to a gene: 1. Germline loops: CDR1 SNHLY, CDR2 FYNGKV (reference sequence). CDR3 length: 15 amino acids.

In its sample, this clone was seen a few times. The germline and genes are mouse ones. Coverage ceases 4 residues before the CDR3 finishes, and the germline J gene fills in the end. The chain uses TRBV29 and TRBJ2-1; 12 nucleotides match TRBD2. The CDR3 totals 13 residues. Germline assignment: CDR1 MSHET and CDR2 SYDVDS. The CDR3 here is CASDWGGEAEQFF. CDR3 DNA, as far as it was read: TGTGCTAGCGACTGGGGGGGCGAAGCT.

This clone was seen more than once but under ten times. These gene names are mouse names. The read comes to an end 4 residues before the CDR3 does, leaving the germline J gene to fill in the end. The chain carries TRBV13-1 and TRBJ1-2, with 7 nucleotides matching TRBD1. Germline lookup yields CDR1 NSHNY and CDR2 SYGAGN. The V gene end was trimmed by 0 bases and the J gene end by 3 bases; junction bases not matched to a gene: 5. The CDR3 sequence is 15 residues long. CDR3 sequence reads: CASSDGGQDYSDYTF. The CDR3 DNA, read in part, is TGTGCCAGCAGTGATGGCGGACAGGACTACTCC.

Turning to this clone: Gene labels here are mouse ones. Sequencing ends 4 residues short of the CDR3 end; the germline J gene provides the rest. Other DNA sequences from this sample encode an identical CDR3 as well. This rearrangement joins TRBV19 to TRBJ2-7, with 7 bases that match TRBD1. The CDR3 totals 13 residues. Germline loops: CDR1 FNHDT, CDR2 SITEND (reference sequence). The DNA read from the CDR3 is TGTGCCAGCAGTCCTCGGACAGGTTAT. As protein: CASSPRTGY. The CDR3 in its entirety is CASSPRTGYEQYF.

For this clone: The gene symbols are mouse symbols. The CDR3 end falls 3 residues outside the read, so it is completed with the germline J gene. The chain uses TRBV5 and TRBJ1-6; D ambiguous. TRBJ1-6 is placed among ORFs of uncertain function. Trimming stripped 0 bases from V and 11 bases from J, with 8 bases between. The CDR3 is made up of 13 amino acids. Per germline, CDR1 LGHNA and CDR2 YNLKQL (reference sequence). CDR3 DNA (partial): TGTGCCAGCAGCCAAGAGCCACTCCCGCCC. Residues: CASSQEPLPP. The CDR3 as a whole reads CASSQEPLPPLYF.

This clone was seen only a few times. Genes and germline come from the mouse. The DNA ends 3 residues before the CDR3 does, and the rest of the CDR3 is filled in from the germline J gene. The same CDR3 can be traced to other DNA sequences in this sample. The J gene is TRBJ1-6, the V gene TRBV13-2; D might be TRBD1 (5 bases). TRBJ1-6 belongs to the ORF category, with a function that is uncertain. Germline values: CDR1 NNHNN, CDR2 SYGAGS (reference sequence). Trimming shortened V by 1 base and J by 3 bases, and 5 bases separated the two germline ends. The CDR3 totals 14 residues. This CDR3 is CASGDRGYNSPLYF. CDR3 DNA, as far as it was read: TGTGCCAGCGGTGATAGGGGCTATAATTCGCCC.

A remark on this clone: Gene names denote mouse genes. CDR3: CASRSTGVSAETLYF. The part of the CDR3 DNA that was read is TGTGCCAGCAGATCCACTGGGGTTAGTGCAGAA. The J gene is TRBJ2-3, the V gene TRBV19, with TRBD2 matching 7 bases. From the germline J gene comes the end of the CDR3, since the read stops 4 residues before it. V shed 5 bases, J shed 0 bases, and the junction held 6 bases outside the gene matches. The CDR3 is 15 amino acids. Germline CDR1 reads FNHDT; CDR2 reads SITEND (reference sequence).

Of note for this clone: Any gene name here is a mouse gene name. The read finishes 4 residues shy of the CDR3 end, and the germline J gene is used to complete it. The rearrangement joins TRBV13-1 to TRBJ2-7; unclear D gene. V lost 2 bases and J lost 0, with 6 bases in between. The CDR3 runs to 13 residues. The germline V gene encodes CDR1 NSHNY and CDR2 SYGAGN. The CDR3 loop is CASSEPGSYEQYF. The CDR3 bases that were read are TGTGCCAGCAGTGAGCCAGGCTCCTAT.